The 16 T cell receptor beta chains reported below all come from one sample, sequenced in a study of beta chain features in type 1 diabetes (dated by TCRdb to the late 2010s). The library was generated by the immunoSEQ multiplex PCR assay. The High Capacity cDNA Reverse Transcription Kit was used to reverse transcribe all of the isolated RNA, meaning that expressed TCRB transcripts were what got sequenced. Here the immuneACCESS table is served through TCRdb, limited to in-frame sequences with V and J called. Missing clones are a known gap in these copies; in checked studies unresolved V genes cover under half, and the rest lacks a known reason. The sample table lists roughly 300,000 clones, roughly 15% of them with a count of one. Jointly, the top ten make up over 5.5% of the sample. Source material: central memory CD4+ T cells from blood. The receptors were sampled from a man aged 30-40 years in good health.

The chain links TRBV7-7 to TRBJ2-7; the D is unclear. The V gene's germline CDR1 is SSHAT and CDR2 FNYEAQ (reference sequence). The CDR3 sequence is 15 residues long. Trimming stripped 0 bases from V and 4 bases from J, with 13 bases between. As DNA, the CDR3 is TGTGCCAGCAGCTTAGCGCCATCAGTAACTTACGAGCAGTACTTC. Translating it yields CASSLAPSVTYEQYF.

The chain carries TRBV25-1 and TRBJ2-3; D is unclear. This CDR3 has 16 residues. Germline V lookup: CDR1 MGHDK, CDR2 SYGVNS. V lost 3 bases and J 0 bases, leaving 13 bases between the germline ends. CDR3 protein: CASSDLAPLSTDTQYF. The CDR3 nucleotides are TGTGCCAGCAGTGACCTCGCCCCCCTCAGCACAGATACGCAGTATTTT.

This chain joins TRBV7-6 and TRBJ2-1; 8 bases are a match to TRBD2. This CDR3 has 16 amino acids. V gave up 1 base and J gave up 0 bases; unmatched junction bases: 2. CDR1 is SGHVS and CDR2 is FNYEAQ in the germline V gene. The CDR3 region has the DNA TGTGCCAGCAGCTTAGTCGGGAGGGCCTCCTACAATGAGCAGTTCTTC. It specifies CASSLVGRASYNEQFF.

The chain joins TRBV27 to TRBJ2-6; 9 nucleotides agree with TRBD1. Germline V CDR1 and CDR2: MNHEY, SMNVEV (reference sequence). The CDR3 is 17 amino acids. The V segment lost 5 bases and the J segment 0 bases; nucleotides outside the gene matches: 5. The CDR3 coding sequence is TGTGCCAGCAGTCCCGGACAGGGGTCCTCTGGGGCCAACGTCCTGACTTTC. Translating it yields CASSPGQGSSGANVLTF.

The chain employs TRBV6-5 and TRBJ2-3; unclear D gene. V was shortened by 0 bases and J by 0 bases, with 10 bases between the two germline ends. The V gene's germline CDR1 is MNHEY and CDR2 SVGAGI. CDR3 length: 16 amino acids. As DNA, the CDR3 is TGTGCCAGCAGTTACTCCACGACAATTAGCACAGATACGCAGTATTTT. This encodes CASSYSTTISTDTQYF.

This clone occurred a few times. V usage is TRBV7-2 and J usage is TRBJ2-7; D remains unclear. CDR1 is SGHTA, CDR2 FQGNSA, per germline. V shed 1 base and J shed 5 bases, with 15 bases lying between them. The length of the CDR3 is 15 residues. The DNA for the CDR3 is TGTGCCAGCAGCTTAGTAAATAGGGTGGTAAACGAGCAGTACTTC. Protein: CASSLVNRVVNEQYF.

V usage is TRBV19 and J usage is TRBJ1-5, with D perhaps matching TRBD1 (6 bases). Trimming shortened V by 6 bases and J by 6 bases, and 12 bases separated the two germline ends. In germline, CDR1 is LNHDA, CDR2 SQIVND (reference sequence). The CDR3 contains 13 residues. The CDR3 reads CASSGQKAQPQHF. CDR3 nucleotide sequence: TGTGCCAGTAGCGGACAGAAGGCTCAGCCCCAGCATTTT. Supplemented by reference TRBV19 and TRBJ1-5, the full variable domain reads DGGITQSPKYLFRKEGQNVTLSCEQNLNHDAMYWYRQDPGQGLRLIYYSQIVNDFQKGDIAEGYSVSREKKESFPLTVTSAQKNPTAFYLCASSGQKAQPQHFGDGTRLSIL.

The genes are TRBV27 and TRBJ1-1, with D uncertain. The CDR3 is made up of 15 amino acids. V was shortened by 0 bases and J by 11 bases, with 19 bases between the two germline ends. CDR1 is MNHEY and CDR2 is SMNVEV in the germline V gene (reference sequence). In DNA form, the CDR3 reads TGTGCCAGCAGTTTATCGCGCCTGGGTGGGAGTTCGGCTTTCTTT. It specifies CASSLSRLGGSSAFF.

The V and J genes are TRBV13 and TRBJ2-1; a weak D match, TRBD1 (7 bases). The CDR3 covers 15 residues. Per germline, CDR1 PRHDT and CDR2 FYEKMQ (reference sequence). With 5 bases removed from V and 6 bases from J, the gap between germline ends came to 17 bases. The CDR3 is CASSIQGRGANEQFF. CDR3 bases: TGTGCCAGCAGCATACAGGGGCGGGGTGCCAATGAGCAGTTCTTC.

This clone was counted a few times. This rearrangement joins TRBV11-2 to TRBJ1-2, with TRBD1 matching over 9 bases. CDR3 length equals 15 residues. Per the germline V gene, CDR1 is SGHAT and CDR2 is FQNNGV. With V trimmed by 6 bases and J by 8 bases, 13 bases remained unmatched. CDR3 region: CASSYPGDRGRGYTF. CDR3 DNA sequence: TGTGCCAGCAGTTACCCTGGTGACAGGGGGAGAGGCTACACCTTC.

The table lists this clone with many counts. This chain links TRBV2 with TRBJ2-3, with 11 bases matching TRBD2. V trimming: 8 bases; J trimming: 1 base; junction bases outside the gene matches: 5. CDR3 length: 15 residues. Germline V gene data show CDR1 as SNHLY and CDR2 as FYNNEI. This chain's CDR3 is CASRGLAAGTDTQYF. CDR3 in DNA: TGTGCCAGCCGGGGACTAGCGGCCGGCACAGATACGCAGTATTTT.

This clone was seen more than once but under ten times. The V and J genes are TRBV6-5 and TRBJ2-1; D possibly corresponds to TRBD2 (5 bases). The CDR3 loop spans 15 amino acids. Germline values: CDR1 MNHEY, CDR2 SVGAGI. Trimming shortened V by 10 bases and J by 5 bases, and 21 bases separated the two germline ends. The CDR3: CATGGKISANNEQFF. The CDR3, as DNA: TGTGCCACAGGAGGCAAGATTAGCGCGAACAATGAGCAGTTCTTC.

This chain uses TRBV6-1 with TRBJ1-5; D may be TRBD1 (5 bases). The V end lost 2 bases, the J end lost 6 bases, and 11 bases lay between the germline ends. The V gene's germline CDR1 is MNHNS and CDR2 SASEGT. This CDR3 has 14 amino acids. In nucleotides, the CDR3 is TGTGCCAGCAGTGAAAGTTGGGGGGGTCAGCCCCAGCATTTT. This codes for CASSESWGGQPQHF.

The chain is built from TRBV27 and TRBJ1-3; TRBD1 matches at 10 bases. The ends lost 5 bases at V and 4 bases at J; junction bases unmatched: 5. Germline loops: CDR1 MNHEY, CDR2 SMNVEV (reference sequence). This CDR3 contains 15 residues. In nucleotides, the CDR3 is TGTGCCAGCAGTAAGACAGGGGGCTCAGGAAACACCATATATTTT. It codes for CASSKTGGSGNTIYF.

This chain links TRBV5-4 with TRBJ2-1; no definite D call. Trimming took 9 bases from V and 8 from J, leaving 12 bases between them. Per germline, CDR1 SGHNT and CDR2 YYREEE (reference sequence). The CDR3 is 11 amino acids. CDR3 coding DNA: TGTGCCACCTCTAAACTGGATGAGCAGTTCTTC. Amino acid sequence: CATSKLDEQFF.

The CDR3 coding sequence is TGTGCCAGTAGTATAAGCGGGGTCTACGAGCAGTACTTC. Residues: CASSISGVYEQYF. V usage is TRBV19 and J usage is TRBJ2-7, with TRBD2 matching over 7 bases. The germline V gene encodes CDR1 LNHDA and CDR2 SQIVND (reference sequence). The CDR3 length is 13 residues. Unmatched junction bases numbered 1, after V lost 2 bases and J lost 3 bases.